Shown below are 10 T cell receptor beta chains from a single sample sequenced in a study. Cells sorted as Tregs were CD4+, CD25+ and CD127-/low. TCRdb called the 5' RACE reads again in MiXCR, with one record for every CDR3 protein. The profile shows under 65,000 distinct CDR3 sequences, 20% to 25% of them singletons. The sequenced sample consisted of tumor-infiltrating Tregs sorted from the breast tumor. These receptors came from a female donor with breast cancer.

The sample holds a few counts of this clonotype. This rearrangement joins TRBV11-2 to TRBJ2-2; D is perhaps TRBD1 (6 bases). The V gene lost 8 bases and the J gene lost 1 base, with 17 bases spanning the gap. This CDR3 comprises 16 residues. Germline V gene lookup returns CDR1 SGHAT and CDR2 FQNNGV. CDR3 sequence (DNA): TGTGCCAGCTCAAACAGGGAAGTGATGAACACCGGGGAGCTGTTTTTT. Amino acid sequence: CASSNREVMNTGELFF.

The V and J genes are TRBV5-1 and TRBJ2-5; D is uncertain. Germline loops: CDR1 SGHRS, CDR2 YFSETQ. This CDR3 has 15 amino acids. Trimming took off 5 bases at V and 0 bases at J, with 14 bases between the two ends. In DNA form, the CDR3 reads TGCGCCAGCAGACCGGGCTACAAGTACCAAGAGACCCAGTACTTC. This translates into CASRPGYKYQETQYF.

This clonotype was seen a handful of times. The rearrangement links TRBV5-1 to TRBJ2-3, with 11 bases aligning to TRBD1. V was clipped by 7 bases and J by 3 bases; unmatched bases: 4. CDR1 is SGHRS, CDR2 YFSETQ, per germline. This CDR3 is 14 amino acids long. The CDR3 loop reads CASFGQGATDTQYF. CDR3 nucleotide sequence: TGCGCCAGCTTCGGACAGGGGGCAACAGATACGCAGTATTTT.

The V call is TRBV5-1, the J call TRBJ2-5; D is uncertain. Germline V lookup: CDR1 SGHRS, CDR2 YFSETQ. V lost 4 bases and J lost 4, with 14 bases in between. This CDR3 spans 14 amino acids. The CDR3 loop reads CASSPRMDRETQYF. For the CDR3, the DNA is TGCGCCAGCAGCCCCCGGATGGACCGAGAGACCCAGTACTTC.

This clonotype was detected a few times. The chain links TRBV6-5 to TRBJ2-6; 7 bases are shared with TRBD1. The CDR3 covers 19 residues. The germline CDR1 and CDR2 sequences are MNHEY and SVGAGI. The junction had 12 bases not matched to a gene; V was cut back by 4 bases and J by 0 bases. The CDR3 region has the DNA TGTGCCAGCAGTTTCCTTCGACAGGGTTTAAGCTCTGGGGCCAACGTCCTGACTTTC. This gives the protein CASSFLRQGLSSGANVLTF.

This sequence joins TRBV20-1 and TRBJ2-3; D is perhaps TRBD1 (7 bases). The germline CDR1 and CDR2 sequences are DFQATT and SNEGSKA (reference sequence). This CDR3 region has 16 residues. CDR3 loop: CSLTQGSGEGTDTQYF. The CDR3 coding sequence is TGCAGCCTAACACAGGGGTCGGGAGAGGGAACAGATACGCAGTATTTT.

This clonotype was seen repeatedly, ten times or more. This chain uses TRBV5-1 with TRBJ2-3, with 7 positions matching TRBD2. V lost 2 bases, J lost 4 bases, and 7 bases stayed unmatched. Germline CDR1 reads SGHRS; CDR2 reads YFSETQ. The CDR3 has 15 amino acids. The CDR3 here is CASSFEGGASDTQYF. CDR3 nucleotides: TGCGCCAGCAGCTTTGAGGGAGGGGCCTCAGATACGCAGTATTTT.

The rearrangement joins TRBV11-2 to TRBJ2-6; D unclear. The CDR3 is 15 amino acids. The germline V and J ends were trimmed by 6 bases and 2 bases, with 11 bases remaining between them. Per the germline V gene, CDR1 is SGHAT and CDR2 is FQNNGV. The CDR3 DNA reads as TGTGCCAGCAGACGGCCAGGTACTGGGGCCAACGTCCTGACTTTC. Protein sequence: CASRRPGTGANVLTF.

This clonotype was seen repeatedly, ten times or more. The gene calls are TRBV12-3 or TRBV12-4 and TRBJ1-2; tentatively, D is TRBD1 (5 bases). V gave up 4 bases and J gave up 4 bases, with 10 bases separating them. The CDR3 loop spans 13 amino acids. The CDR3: CASSWGLGYGYTF. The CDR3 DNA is TGTGCCAGCAGTTGGGGACTTGGCTATGGCTACACCTTC.

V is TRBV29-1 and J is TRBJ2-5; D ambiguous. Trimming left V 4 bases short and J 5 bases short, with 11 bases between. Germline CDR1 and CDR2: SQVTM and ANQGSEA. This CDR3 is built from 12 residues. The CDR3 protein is CSVVRSSETQYF. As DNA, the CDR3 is TGCAGCGTTGTAAGGTCTTCGGAGACCCAGTACTTC.